Sequencing of this T cell receptor beta chain was carried out in a study of blood T cell repertoires in COVID-19. Turning to the study itself: The United States, Italy and Spain were the sources of the acute and convalescent COVID-19 samples.

Only in-frame clones appear in the TCRdb table, and some are missing; sequencing was by immunoSEQ multiplex PCR. The profile shows around 200,000 clones, about 85% of them singletons. The V gene's germline CDR1 is SGHTS and CDR2 YDEGEE. The trim removed 5 bases at V and 5 bases at J, leaving 9 bases unmatched. The CDR3 has 14 amino acids. The sequence came from an older person with COVID-19, enrolled during active disease. The gene calls are TRBV5-8 and TRBJ2-7, with 8 bases matching TRBD1. Sequenced: peripheral blood. For the CDR3, the DNA is TGTGCCAGCAGTCACAGGACAGGGATCGACGAGCAGTACTTC. Amino acids: CASSHRTGIDEQYF.